This T cell receptor beta chain is drawn from a study of healthy donors' naive CD4 and CD8 T cells. Findings and limits, study-wide: Alpha and beta chains were sequenced in bulk without pairing.

CDR1 is SQVTM and CDR2 is ANQGSEA in the germline V gene. Trimming removed 6 bases from V and 6 bases from J, with 11 bases in between. The length of the CDR3 is 12 residues. As concerns this clonotype: Its antigen is unidentified.

Each TCR library used roughly 510 ng of total RNA and a linear amplification protocol. In the original analysis: Tens of thousands of TCR alpha transcripts were sequenced from about 5 healthy donors. TCRdb recomputed calls from the reads with MiXCR, one row per CDR3 protein. TCRdb, not the authors, supplied the V and J calls. This table has 150,000 to 200,000 distinct CDR3 sequences, 74% appearing once. The receptor comes from a pool of human donors in good health; the sample pools cells from several healthy donors. Sequenced sample: naive CD4+ and CD8+ T cells sorted from blood, pooled from several donors. This rearrangement joins TRBV29-1 to TRBJ1-4, with D possibly being TRBD1 (5 bases). The CDR3 DNA is TGCAGCGTCGGTGGGACGGATGAAAAACTGTTTTTT. Amino acid sequence: CSVGGTDEKLFF.